Listed below are T cell receptor beta chains from one sample, sequenced in a study of neurological immune-mediated disorders. A single record per CDR3 protein comes from TCRdb applying MiXCR to the 5' RACE reads. The sample holds around 14,000 distinct CDR3 sequences, 10% seen once. Sequenced input: PBMCs. The receptors derive from a middle-aged woman in good health. CDR3s include the opening cysteine and the closing phenylalanine or tryptophan. D genes are given only for firm matches. The size field is filled for only some rows; it gives once, few, many or a size class.

v_call	d_call	j_call	clone_size	cdr3_aa	cdr3_nt
TRBV20-1	TRBD1	TRBJ1-1	medium-sized	CSASSGTGILAFF	TGCAGTGCGTCTTCCGGGACAGGTATACTAGCTTTCTTT
TRBV20-1	TRBD1	TRBJ1-4	medium-sized	CSARGWDREGEKLFF	TGCAGTGCTAGAGGCTGGGACAGGGAGGGGGAAAAACTGTTTTTT
TRBV7-9	TRBD2	TRBJ2-7	medium-sized	CASSFGLAGGEQYF	TGTGCCAGCAGCTTTGGGCTAGCGGGAGGCGAGCAGTACTTC
TRBV5-1	NA	TRBJ1-2	many	CASSFQGPYGYTF	TGCGCCAGCAGCTTCCAGGGTCCCTATGGCTACACCTTC
TRBV3-1	TRBD2	TRBJ2-7	medium-sized	CASSPTVAGGTHEQYF	TGTGCCAGCAGCCCGACCGTAGCGGGAGGAACCCACGAGCAGTACTTC
TRBV20-1	TRBD2	TRBJ2-7	many	CSATSSGRTYEQYF	TGCAGTGCTACATCTAGCGGGAGGACCTACGAGCAGTACTTC
TRBV6-5	TRBD2	TRBJ2-5	many	CASSRGLAGARGAQYF	TGTGCCAGCAGCCGAGGACTAGCGGGGGCCAGGGGTGCGCAGTACTTC
TRBV5-5	NA	TRBJ1-2	many	CASSLDGRNRGGYTF	TGTGCCAGCAGCTTGGACGGCCGCAACCGAGGGGGCTACACCTTC
TRBV12-3/TRBV12-4	TRBD1	TRBJ1-6	many	CASSRGQGIGPLHF	TGTGCCAGCAGTCGTGGACAGGGAATTGGACCCCTCCACTTT
TRBV5-1	NA	TRBJ2-2	many	CASAPRGAGELFF	TGCGCCAGCGCCCCGAGAGGAGCCGGGGAGCTGTTTTTT
TRBV11-2	NA	TRBJ1-1	many	CASSLDLAAANTEAFF	TGTGCCAGCAGCTTAGATCTGGCGGCGGCGAACACTGAAGCTTTCTTT
TRBV20-1	NA	TRBJ1-1	NA	CSATKNIGNTEAFF	TGCAGTGCTACGAAAAATATAGGGAACACTGAAGCTTTCTTT
TRBV5-6	NA	TRBJ2-5	medium-sized	CASSLRSGETQYF	TGTGCCAGCAGCTTGAGGTCCGGCGAGACCCAGTACTTC
TRBV3-1	NA	TRBJ1-5	many	CASSQDSRVHQPQHF	TGTGCCAGCAGCCAAGACTCCAGGGTTCATCAGCCCCAGCATTTT
TRBV3-1	NA	TRBJ2-1	NA	CASSYPGGNEQFF	TGTGCCAGCAGCTATCCCGGGGGAAATGAGCAGTTCTTC
TRBV20-1	TRBD2	TRBJ2-7	many	CSALSGSTYEQYF	TGCAGTGCACTTAGCGGGTCAACCTACGAGCAGTACTTC
TRBV6-6	NA	TRBJ1-3	many	CASSYRSFGYSGNTIYF	TGTGCCAGCAGTTACCGGTCCTTTGGATACTCTGGAAACACCATATATTTT
TRBV27	NA	TRBJ1-2	many	CASRGGVDYGYTF	TGTGCCAGCAGAGGGGGGGTGGACTATGGCTACACCTTC
TRBV20-1	NA	TRBJ2-1	many	CSAAIRAPSYNEQFF	TGCAGTGCGGCGATACGGGCTCCCTCCTACAATGAGCAGTTCTTC
TRBV28	NA	TRBJ2-1	once	CASSLSFNLAGEQFF	TGTGCCAGCAGTTTATCCTTTAACCTGGCGGGTGAGCAGTTCTTC
TRBV27	TRBD2	TRBJ2-1	NA	CASYPSQGLAVVEQFF	TGTGCCAGCTACCCCTCCCAAGGACTAGCGGTCGTTGAGCAGTTCTTC
TRBV7-2	NA	TRBJ2-5	many	CASSLHEQETQYF	TGTGCCAGCAGCTTACACGAACAAGAGACCCAGTACTTC
TRBV20-1	NA	TRBJ1-5	many	CSARTAQTNQPQHF	TGCAGTGCAAGGACAGCGCAAACCAATCAGCCCCAGCATTTT
TRBV28	NA	TRBJ1-5	many	CASSSLGQPQHF	TGTGCCAGCAGTTCCCTGGGTCAGCCCCAGCATTTT
TRBV18	TRBD1	TRBJ2-3	few	CASSPIGGAERDTQYF	TGTGCCAGCTCACCAATAGGGGGCGCGGAGAGAGATACGCAGTATTTT
TRBV9	TRBD1	TRBJ1-2	medium-sized	CASSPHTGGDGYTF	TGTGCCAGCAGCCCACATACAGGGGGGGATGGCTACACCTTC
TRBV11-3	TRBD1	TRBJ2-1	many	CASSLDGQGARNEQFF	TGTGCCAGCAGCTTAGATGGCCAGGGGGCGCGGAATGAGCAGTTCTTC
TRBV20-1	NA	TRBJ2-7	many	CSASREYEQYF	TGCAGTGCTAGCAGGGAGTACGAGCAGTACTTC
TRBV20-1	NA	TRBJ1-2	medium-sized	CSARDLYGYTF	TGCAGTGCTAGAGATCTGTATGGCTACACCTTC
TRBV12-3/TRBV12-4	NA	TRBJ2-7	many	CASSLGNEQYF	TGTGCCAGCAGTTTAGGAAACGAGCAGTACTTC
TRBV11-2	NA	TRBJ2-7	many	CASSFRDLSYEQYF	TGTGCCAGCAGCTTTAGGGACCTCTCCTACGAGCAGTACTTC
TRBV20-1	TRBD2	TRBJ2-7	many	CSVRLAGGPEQYF	TGCAGTGTTCGACTAGCGGGAGGTCCCGAGCAGTACTTC
TRBV5-1	NA	TRBJ2-3	once	CATSGSGLQSADTQYF	TGCGCCACCTCGGGGAGCGGACTTCAATCCGCAGATACGCAGTATTTT
TRBV5-1	NA	TRBJ2-2	many	CASSLKVSGELFF	TGCGCCAGCAGCCTAAAGGTGTCTGGGGAGCTGTTTTTT
TRBV28	NA	TRBJ2-1	many	CASSSFGNEQFF	TGTGCCAGCAGTTCGTTCGGAAATGAGCAGTTCTTC
TRBV7-9	NA	TRBJ1-1	many	CASRGQGNTEAFF	TGTGCCAGCAGGGGGCAGGGGAACACTGAAGCTTTCTTT
TRBV20-1	NA	TRBJ2-2	many	CSARENTGELFF	TGCAGTGCAAGGGAGAACACCGGGGAGCTGTTTTTT
TRBV3-1	TRBD2	TRBJ2-1	many	CASSQGGTSGAAEQFF	TGTGCCAGCAGCCAAGGGGGGACTAGCGGAGCGGCAGAGCAGTTCTTC
TRBV12-3/TRBV12-4	NA	TRBJ2-1	many	CASSSRSGNPPFINEQFF	TGTGCCAGCAGTTCACGGTCGGGAAACCCACCATTTATCAATGAGCAGTTCTTC
TRBV27	NA	TRBJ2-1	many	CASSLSPNEQFF	TGTGCCAGCAGTTTATCGCCCAATGAGCAGTTCTTC
TRBV2	TRBD2	TRBJ2-1	many	CASSEIPGGGSDEQFF	TGTGCCAGCAGTGAAATCCCGGGCGGGGGGTCAGATGAGCAGTTCTTC
TRBV15	NA	TRBJ1-3	many	CATSRDSVGRNTIYF	TGTGCCACCAGCAGAGACAGCGTGGGACGAAACACCATATATTTT
TRBV18	NA	TRBJ2-3	many	CASSPNRAPRDTQYF	TGTGCCAGCTCGCCCAACAGGGCGCCGAGGGATACGCAGTATTTT
TRBV5-1	TRBD2	TRBJ2-7	many	CASSRGGPNEQYF	TGCGCCAGCAGCCGGGGGGGGCCCAACGAGCAGTACTTC
TRBV20-1	NA	TRBJ2-1	NA	CSAGGLLDSYNEQFF	TGCAGTGCTGGGGGCCTCCTGGACAGTTACAATGAGCAGTTCTTC
TRBV5-1	NA	TRBJ1-1	large	CASSFRKGGTEAFF	TGCGCCAGCAGCTTTCGTAAAGGTGGCACTGAAGCTTTCTTT
TRBV20-1	NA	TRBJ2-3	many	CSARPAVGGGTDTQYF	TGCAGTGCTAGGCCAGCGGTGGGCGGTGGCACAGATACGCAGTATTTT
TRBV20-1	TRBD1	TRBJ1-3	few	CSAVGQGAYGNTIYF	TGCAGTGCAGTGGGGCAGGGGGCCTATGGAAACACCATATATTTT
TRBV20-1	TRBD1	TRBJ2-5	many	CSARSPGQGYGETQYF	TGCAGTGCCAGGAGCCCGGGACAGGGATACGGGGAGACCCAGTACTTC
TRBV15	NA	TRBJ2-1	many	CATRETSYNEQFF	TGTGCCACCAGGGAGACCTCCTACAATGAGCAGTTCTTC
TRBV6-4	NA	TRBJ2-3	NA	CASSLGDMQYF	TGTGCCAGCAGTTTGGGAGATATGCAGTATTTT
TRBV5-1	NA	TRBJ2-5	NA	CASSSASGTGETQYF	TGCGCCAGCAGCAGTGCTAGTGGAACTGGGGAGACCCAGTACTTC
TRBV18	TRBD2	TRBJ2-3	many	CASSPRVTSARGTDTQYF	TGTGCCAGCTCACCGCGCGTTACTAGCGCCCGCGGCACAGATACGCAGTATTTT
TRBV19	TRBD2	TRBJ2-1	few	CASSISGGRNEQFF	TGTGCCAGTAGTATAAGCGGGGGGAGGAATGAGCAGTTCTTC
TRBV7-9	NA	TRBJ1-1	many	CASSLSYTEAFF	TGTGCCAGCAGCTTATCATACACTGAAGCTTTCTTT